This section outlines one T cell receptor beta chain sequence together with its context. Its cognate antigen has yet to be identified. No base quality information exists; no much larger clone differs at one position. The data were taken from a study of a mutant IDH1 vaccine in newly diagnosed glioma (dated by TCRdb to the early 2020s). In the study overall: Vaccination was initiated 4-6 weeks after radiotherapy alone, or concurrently with temozolomide cycles in the chemotherapy-containing groups. Of the roughly 34 treated patients, roughly 60% were male and approximately 38% were female, and the mean age was 40.4 years. Prior to enrollment, standard therapy consisting of radiotherapy alone, temozolomide alone, or radiochemotherapy with temozolomide had been administered to patients, with the combination being received by most patients. Peripheral blood was drawn at six visits: V03 (baseline), V05, V07, V10, V12 and V13. The week-35 safety follow-up was designated visit V12, and the week-47 end of study was designated visit V13. Longitudinal TCRB deep sequencing was performed for approximately 24 treated patients wherever samples were available for exploratory analyses. Paper-wide results and their limitations: The authors stated that sample limitations prevented analyses of patient blood samples from being reproduced. Immune responses induced by the vaccine were seen in around 94% of patients across multiple MHC alleles. Changes in the top peripheral T cell clonotypes picked up by TCRB sequencing did not appear to be linked to pseudoprogression. Availability determined which PBMC samples were chosen for TCRB deep sequencing.

The method behind the library was the immunoSEQ multiplex PCR assay. Rearranged TCR beta chain sequences were amplified with the hsTCRB Kit following the manufacturer's protocol. An Illumina MiSeq was used to sequence the TCRB libraries. The paper's data handling went like this. Demultiplexing, trimming and gene mapping were performed with the kit vendor's proprietary platform. Sourced from immuneACCESS, this table was stored by TCRdb with only in-frame sequences that have V and J called. A share of the clones is absent; for the studies checked, an unresolved V gene accounts for under half, and the remainder has no known explanation. V and J calls and clone size are copied from that table; D and trimming were computed from the DNA. The sample table contains just over 65,000 clones; only one count was recorded for roughly 84% of them. The ten biggest clones cover more than 10% of the sample. The time point label here, explained by the study, means: week 35, safety follow-up. Each vaccine dose was 300 ug of a 20-mer mutant IDH1 peptide in Montanide, given subcutaneously with topical imiquimod. Patients received eight vaccinations in weeks 1, 3, 5, 7, 11, 15, 19 and 23, corresponding to visits V03 through V10. All donors had newly diagnosed IDH1-mutant astrocytomas of WHO grade 3 or 4 that showed loss of nuclear ATRX. The samples were drawn from NOA16, a multicentre, single-arm, open-label phase I trial in Germany that tested a mutant IDH1 peptide vaccine in humans for the first time. The DNeasy Blood and Tissue Kit was used to extract genomic DNA from EDTA blood for TCRB sequencing.

Measured from the cysteine to the phenylalanine, the CDR3 is 17 residues long. Only the CDR3 DNA stays, 51 bases, in frame from base 1. CDR1 SNHLY and CDR2 FYNNEI were looked up in the germline V gene. The germline V end is reduced by 5 bases and the J end by 7 bases; junction bases left unmatched: 13. The sample consisted of PBMCs, taken from a glioma patient whose treatment included an IDH1 peptide vaccine. The receptor was derived from a man younger than 35 with glioma. The chain links TRBV2 with TRBJ2-2, with 10 central nucleotides matching TRBD1. The CDR3 region has the sequence CASSMAGTGDDGGELFF. The DNA sequence is as follows: TGTGCCAGCAGTATGGCCGGGACAGGGGACGACGGCGGGGAGCTGTTTTTT.